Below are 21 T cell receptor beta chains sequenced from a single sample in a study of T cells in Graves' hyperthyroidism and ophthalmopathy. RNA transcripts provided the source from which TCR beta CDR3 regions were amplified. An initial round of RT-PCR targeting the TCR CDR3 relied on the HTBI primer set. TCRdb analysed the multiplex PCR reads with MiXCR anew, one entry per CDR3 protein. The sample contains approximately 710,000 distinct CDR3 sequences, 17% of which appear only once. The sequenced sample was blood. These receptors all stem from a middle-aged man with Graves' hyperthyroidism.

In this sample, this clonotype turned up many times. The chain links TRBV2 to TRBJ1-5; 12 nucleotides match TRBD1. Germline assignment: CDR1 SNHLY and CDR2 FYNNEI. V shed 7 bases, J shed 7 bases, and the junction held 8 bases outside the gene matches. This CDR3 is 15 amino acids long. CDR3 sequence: CASTPGQGANQPQHF. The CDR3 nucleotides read TGTGCCAGCACTCCGGGACAGGGGGCAAACCAGCCCCAGCATTTT.

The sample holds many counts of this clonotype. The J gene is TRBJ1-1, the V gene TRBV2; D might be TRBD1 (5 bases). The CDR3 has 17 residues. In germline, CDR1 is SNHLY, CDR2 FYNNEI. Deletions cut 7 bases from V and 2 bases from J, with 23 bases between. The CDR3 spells CASTIILGGGYNTEAFF. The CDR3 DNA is TGTGCCAGCACTATCATCCTGGGTGGGGGTTATAACACTGAAGCTTTCTTT.

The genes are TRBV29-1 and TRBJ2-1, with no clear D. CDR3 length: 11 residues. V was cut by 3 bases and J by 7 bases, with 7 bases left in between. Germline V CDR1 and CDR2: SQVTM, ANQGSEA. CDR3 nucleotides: TGCAGCGTTGATATGGGAAATGAGCAGTTCTTC. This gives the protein CSVDMGNEQFF.

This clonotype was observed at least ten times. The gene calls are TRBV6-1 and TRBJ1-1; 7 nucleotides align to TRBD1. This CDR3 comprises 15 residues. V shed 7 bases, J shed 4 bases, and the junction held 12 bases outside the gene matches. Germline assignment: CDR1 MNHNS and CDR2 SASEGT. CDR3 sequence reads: CASKRQGVRGTEAFF. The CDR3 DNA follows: TGTGCCAGCAAAAGACAGGGCGTACGGGGCACTGAAGCTTTCTTT.

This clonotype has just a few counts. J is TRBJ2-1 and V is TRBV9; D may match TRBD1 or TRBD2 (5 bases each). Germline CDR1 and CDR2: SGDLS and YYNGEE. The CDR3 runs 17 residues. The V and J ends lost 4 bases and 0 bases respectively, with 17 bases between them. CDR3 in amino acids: CASSQPWKGSSYNEQFF. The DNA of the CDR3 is TGTGCCAGCAGCCAACCCTGGAAGGGGAGCTCCTACAATGAGCAGTTCTTC.

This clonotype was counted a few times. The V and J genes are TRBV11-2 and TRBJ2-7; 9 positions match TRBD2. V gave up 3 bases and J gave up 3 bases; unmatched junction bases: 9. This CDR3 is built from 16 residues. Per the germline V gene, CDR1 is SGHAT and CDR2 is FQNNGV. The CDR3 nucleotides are TGTGCCAGCAGCTTTTGGGTTAGCGGGAGTGACTACGAGCAGTACTTC. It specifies CASSFWVSGSDYEQYF.

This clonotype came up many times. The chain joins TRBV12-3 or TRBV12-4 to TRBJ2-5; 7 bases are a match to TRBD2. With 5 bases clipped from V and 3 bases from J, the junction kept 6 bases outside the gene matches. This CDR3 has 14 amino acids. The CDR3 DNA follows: TGTGCCAGCAGTCAGCCGGGGGGTGAAGAGACCCAGTACTTC. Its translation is CASSQPGGEETQYF.

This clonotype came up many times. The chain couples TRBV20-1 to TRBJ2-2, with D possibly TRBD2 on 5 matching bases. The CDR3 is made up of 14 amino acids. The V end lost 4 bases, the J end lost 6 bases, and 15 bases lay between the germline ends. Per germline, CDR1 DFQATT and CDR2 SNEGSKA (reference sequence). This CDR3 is CSATDASWAGELFF. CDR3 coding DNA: TGCAGTGCTACGGATGCTAGCTGGGCCGGGGAGCTGTTTTTT.

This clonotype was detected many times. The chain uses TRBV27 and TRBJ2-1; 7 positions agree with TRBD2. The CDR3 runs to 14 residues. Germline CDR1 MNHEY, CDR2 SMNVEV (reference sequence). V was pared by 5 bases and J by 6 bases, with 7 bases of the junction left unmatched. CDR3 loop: CASSGRDYSNEQFF. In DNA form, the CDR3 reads TGTGCCAGCAGTGGCCGGGACTACAGCAATGAGCAGTTCTTC.

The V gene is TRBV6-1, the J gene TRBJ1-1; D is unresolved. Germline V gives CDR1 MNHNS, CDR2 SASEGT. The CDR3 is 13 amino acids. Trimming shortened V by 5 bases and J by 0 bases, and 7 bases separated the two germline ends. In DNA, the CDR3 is TGTGCCAGCAGTATGGCTATGAACACTGAAGCTTTCTTT. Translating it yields CASSMAMNTEAFF.

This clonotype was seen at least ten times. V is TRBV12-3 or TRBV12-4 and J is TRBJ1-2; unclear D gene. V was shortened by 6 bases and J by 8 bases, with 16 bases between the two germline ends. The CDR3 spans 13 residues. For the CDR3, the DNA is TGTGCCAGCAGCCTTACTCGGGCGAGAGGCTACACCTTC. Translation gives CASSLTRARGYTF.

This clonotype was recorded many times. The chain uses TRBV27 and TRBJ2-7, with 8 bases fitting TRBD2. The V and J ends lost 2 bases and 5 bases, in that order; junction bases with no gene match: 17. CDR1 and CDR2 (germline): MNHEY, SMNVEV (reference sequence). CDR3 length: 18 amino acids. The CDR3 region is CASSLRALAGGRGDEQYF. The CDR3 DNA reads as TGTGCCAGCAGTTTACGGGCTTTGGCGGGAGGACGCGGAGACGAGCAGTACTTC.

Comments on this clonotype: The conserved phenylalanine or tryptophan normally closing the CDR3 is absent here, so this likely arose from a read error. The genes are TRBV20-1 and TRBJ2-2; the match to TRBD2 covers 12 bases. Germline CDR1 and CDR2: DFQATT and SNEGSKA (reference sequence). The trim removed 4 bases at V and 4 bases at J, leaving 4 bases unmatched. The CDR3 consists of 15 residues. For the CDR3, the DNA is TGCAGTGCTAACGGACTAGCGGGAAGCACCGGGGAGCTGTTTTCT. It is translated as CSANGLAGSTGELFS.

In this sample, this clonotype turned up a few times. The CDR3 bases are TGTGCCATCAGGTGGGGGACATCTAGCACAGATACGCAGTATTTT. Amino acid sequence: CAIRWGTSSTDTQYF. The J gene is TRBJ2-3, the V gene TRBV10-3; maybe TRBD1 (6 bases). CDR3 length equals 15 residues. V was pared by 6 bases and J by 0 bases, with 13 bases between. Germline CDR1 is ENHRY and CDR2 is SYGVKD.

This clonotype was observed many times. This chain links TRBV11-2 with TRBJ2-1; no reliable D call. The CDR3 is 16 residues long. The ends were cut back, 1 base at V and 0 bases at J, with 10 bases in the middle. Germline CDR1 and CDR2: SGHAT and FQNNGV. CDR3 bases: TGTGCCAGCAGCTTAGGGCAAACGACCTCCTACAATGAGCAGTTCTTC. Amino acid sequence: CASSLGQTTSYNEQFF.

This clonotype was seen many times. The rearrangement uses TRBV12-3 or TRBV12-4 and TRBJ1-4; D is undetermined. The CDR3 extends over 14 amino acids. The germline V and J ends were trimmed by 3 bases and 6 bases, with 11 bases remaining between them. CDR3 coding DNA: TGTGCCAGCAGTTTCGGGAGCGGGGATGAAAAACTGTTTTTT. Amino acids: CASSFGSGDEKLFF.

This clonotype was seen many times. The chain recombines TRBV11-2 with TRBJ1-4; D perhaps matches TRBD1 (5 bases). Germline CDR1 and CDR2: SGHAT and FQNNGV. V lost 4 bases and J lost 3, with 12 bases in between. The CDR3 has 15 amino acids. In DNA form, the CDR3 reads TGTGCCAGCAGCTGGACGGGAGGGGCTAATGAAAAACTGTTTTTT. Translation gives CASSWTGGANEKLFF.

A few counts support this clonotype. This CDR3 reads CTPPPLGGLGLAEQFF. The CDR3 bases are TGCACCCCACCTCCCCTCGGGGGCCTAGGACTAGCGGAGCAGTTCTTC. The chain employs TRBV20-1 and TRBJ2-1; TRBD2 matches at 9 bases. The length of the CDR3 is 16 residues. From germline, CDR1 is DFQATT and CDR2 SNEGSKA (reference sequence).

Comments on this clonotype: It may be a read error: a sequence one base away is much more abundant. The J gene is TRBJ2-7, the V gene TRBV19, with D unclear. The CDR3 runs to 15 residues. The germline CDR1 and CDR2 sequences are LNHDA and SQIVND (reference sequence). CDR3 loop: CTSSIALGGSYEQYF. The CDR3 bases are TGTACCAGTAGTATAGCCCTAGGCGGTTCCTACGAGCAGTACTTC.

CDR3 sequence reads: CASSQNQNTEAFF. As DNA, the CDR3 is TGTGCCAGCAGCCAAAACCAGAACACTGAAGCTTTCTTT. The rearrangement uses TRBV16 and TRBJ1-1; D is unclear. There are 13 residues in the CDR3. Germline CDR1 and CDR2: KGHSY and FQNENV. V lost 2 bases to trimming and J lost 1 base, with 5 bases between them. The variable domain in full, completed from reference TRBV16 and TRBJ1-1, reads GEEVAQTPKHLVRGEGQKAKLYCAPIKGHSYVFWYQQVLKNEFKFLISFQNENVFDETGMPKERFSAKCLPNSPCSLEIQATKLEDSAVYFCASSQNQNTEAFFGQGTRLTVV.

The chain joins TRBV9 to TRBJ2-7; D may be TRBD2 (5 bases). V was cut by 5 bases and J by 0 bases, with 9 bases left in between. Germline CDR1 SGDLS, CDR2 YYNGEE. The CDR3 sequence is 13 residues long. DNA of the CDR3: TGTGCCAGCAGAGCGGATAGCTCCTACGAGCAGTACTTC. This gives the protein CASRADSSYEQYF.